This T cell receptor (beta chain) originates from a study of spatial heterogeneity in lung cancer. As for time point: sample taken at primary tumor resection. The sequenced material consisted of unsorted whole RNA from tumor, nontumor lung or frozen PBMC. TCRdb re-analysed the 5' RACE reads in MiXCR, keeping a single row per CDR3 protein. This table has 50,000 to 65,000 distinct CDR3 sequences, 7% to 10% appearing once. The sample here was PBMCs, taken at surgery. This sequence originates from a female donor with early-stage non-small cell lung cancer.

DNA of the CDR3: TGTGCCAGCGGACTAGCGGGCCCCTACGAGCAGTACTTC. Its protein product is CASGLAGPYEQYF. The chain links TRBV6-1 to TRBJ2-7; 11 bases are a match to TRBD2. The V gene end was trimmed by 8 bases and the J gene end by 2 bases; junction bases not matched to a gene: 2. The CDR3 consists of 13 residues. Germline V gives CDR1 MNHNS, CDR2 SASEGT.